This T cell receptor (beta chain) was captured in a study of tumor-infiltrating lymphocytes in primary liver carcinoma. Taking about 17-31 mg of unsorted bulk tissue, the authors co-extracted RNA and DNA. A constant-region primer served to make TCR beta cDNA from 500 to 550 ng total RNA. Sequencing libraries for TCR beta derived from three nested multiplex PCR rounds that used slightly modified ARM-PCR. TCRdb processed the multiplex PCR reads anew with MiXCR; each CDR3 protein has one entry. The sample has more than 45,000 distinct CDR3 sequences, roughly 80% seen once. Sample: liver tumor tissue from sampling region 5. Subset in this sample: tumor region T5, tumor centre. This TCR was sampled from a middle-aged man with primary liver carcinoma and hepatitis B virus infection.

The CDR3 DNA sequence: TGTGTCTCCTGGGAGGTTACTTCACCCCTCCACTTT. Translation: CVSWEVTSPLHF. The rearrangement uses TRBV6-1 and TRBJ1-6; D remains unclear. Germline CDR1 is MNHNS and CDR2 is SASEGT. There are 12 residues in the CDR3.